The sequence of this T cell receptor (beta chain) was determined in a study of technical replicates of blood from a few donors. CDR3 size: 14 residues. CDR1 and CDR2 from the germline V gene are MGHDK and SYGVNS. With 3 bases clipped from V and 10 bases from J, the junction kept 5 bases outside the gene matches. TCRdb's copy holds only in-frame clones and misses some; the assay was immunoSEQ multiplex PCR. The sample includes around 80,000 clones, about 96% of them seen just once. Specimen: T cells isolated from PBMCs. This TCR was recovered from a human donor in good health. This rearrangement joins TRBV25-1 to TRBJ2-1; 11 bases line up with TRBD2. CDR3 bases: TGTGCCAGCAGTGAGGGACTAGCGGTATTAGAGCAGTTCTTC. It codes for CASSEGLAVLEQFF.